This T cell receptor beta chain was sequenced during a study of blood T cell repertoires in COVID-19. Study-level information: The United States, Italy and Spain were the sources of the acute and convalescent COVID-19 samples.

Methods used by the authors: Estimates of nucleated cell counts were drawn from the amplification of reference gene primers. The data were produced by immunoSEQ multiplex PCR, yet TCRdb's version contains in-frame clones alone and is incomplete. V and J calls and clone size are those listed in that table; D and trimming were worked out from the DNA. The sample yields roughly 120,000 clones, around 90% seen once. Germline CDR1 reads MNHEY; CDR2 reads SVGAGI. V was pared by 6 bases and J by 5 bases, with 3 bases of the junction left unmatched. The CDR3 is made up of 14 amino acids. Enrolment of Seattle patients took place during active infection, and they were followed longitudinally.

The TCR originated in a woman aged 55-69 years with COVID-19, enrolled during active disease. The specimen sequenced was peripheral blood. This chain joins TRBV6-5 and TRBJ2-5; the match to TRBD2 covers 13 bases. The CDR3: CASRRGLAGETQYF. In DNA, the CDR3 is TGTGCCAGCAGAAGGGGACTAGCGGGGGAGACCCAGTACTTC.